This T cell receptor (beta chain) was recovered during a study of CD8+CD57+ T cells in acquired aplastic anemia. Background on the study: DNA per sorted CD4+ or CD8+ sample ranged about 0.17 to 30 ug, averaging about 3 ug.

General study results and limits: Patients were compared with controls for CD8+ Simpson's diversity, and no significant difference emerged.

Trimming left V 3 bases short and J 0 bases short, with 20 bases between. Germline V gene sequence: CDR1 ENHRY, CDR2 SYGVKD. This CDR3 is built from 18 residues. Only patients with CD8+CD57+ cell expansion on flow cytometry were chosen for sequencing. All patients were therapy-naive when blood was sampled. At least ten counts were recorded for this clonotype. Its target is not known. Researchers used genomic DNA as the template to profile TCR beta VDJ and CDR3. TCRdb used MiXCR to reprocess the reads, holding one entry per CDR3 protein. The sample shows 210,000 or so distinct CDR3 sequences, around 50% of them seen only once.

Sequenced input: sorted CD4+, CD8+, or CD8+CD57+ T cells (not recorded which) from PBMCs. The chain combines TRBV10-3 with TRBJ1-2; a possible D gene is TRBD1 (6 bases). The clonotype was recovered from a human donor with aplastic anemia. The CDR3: CAISEGRGARATNYGYTF. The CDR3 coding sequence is TGTGCCATCAGTGAAGGGCGGGGGGCGAGGGCGACTAACTATGGCTACACCTTC.